This TCR beta chain emerged from a study of blood T cell repertoires in COVID-19. Libraries were prepared by immunoSEQ multiplex PCR; TCRdb keeps only in-frame clonotypes and omits some of them. Among about 77,000 clones, 80% were seen once, and the ten largest hold around 5%. Germline CDR1 SGDLS, CDR2 YYNGEE. V shed 0 bases and J shed 1 base, with 10 bases lying between them. This CDR3 contains 15 residues. This clone appeared once. The gene calls are TRBV9 and TRBJ1-2; TRBD1 is a possible D gene (5 bases). The receptor's source is a woman between 65 and 79 years old with acute or convalescent COVID-19. Material for sequencing was peripheral blood. The CDR3 sequence is CASSVGSGINYGYTF. Here the CDR3 DNA reads TGTGCCAGCAGCGTAGGTTCAGGGATTAACTATGGCTACACCTTC.